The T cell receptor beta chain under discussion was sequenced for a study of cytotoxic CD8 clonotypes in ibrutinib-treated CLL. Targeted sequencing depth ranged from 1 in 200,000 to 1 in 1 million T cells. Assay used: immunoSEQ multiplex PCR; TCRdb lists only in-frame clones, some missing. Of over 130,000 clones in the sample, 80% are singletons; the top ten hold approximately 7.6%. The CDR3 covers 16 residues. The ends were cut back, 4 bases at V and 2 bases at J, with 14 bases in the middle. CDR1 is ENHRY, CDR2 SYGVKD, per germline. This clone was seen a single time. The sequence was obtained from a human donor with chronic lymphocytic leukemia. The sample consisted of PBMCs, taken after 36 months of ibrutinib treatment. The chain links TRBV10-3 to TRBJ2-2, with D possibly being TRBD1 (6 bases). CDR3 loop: CAISVPRDTNTGELFF. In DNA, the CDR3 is TGTGCCATCAGTGTCCCCCGGGACACAAACACCGGGGAGCTGTTTTTT.